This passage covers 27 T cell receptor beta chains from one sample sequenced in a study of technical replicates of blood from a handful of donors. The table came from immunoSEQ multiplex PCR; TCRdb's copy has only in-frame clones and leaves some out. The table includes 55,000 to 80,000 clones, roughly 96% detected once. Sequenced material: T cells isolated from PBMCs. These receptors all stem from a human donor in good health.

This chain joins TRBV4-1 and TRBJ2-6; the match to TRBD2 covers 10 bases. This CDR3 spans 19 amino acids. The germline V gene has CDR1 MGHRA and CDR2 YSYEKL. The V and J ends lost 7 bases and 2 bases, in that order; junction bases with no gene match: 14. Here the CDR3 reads CASNQGDGTSAPGANVLTF. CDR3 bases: TGCGCCAGCAATCAGGGGGACGGGACTAGCGCTCCTGGGGCCAACGTCCTGACTTTC.

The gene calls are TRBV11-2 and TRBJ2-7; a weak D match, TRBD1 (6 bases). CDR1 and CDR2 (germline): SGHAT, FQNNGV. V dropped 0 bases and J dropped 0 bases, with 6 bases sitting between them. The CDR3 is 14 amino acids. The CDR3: CASSLDRGSYEQYF. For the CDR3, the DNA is TGTGCCAGCAGCTTAGACAGGGGCTCCTACGAGCAGTACTTC.

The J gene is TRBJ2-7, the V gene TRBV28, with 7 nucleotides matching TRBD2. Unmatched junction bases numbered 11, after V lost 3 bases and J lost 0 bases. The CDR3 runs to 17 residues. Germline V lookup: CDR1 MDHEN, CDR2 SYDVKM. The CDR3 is CASSFSLGLADSYEQYF. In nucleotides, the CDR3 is TGTGCCAGCAGTTTCTCGTTGGGGCTAGCGGACTCCTACGAGCAGTACTTC.

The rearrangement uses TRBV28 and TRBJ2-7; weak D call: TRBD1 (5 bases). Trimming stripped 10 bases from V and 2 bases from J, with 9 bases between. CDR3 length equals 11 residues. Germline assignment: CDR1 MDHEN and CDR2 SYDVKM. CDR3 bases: TGTGCCATCCGGACAACCTACGAGCAGTACTTC. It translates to CAIRTTYEQYF.

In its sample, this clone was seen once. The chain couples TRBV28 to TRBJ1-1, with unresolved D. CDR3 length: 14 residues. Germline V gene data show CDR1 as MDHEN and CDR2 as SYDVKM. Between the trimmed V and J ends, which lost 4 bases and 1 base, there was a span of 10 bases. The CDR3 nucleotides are TGTGCCAGCAGTTCCCACGCGGGGAACACTGAAGCTTTCTTT. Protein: CASSSHAGNTEAFF.

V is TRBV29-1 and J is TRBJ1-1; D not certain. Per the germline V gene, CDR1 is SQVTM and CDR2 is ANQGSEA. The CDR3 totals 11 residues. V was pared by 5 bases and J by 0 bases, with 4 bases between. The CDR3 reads CSVTVNTEAFF. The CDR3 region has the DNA TGCAGCGTTACAGTGAACACTGAAGCTTTCTTT. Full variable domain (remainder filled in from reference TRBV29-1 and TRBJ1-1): SAVISQKPSRDICQRGTSLTIQCQVDSQVTMMFWYRQQPGQSLTLIATANQGSEATYESGFVIDKFPISRPNLTFSTLTVSNMSPEDSSIYLCSVTVNTEAFFGQGTRLTVV.

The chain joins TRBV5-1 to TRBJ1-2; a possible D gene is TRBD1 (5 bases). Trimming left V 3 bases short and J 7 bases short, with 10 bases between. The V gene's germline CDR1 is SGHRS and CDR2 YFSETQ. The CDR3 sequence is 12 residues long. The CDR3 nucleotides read TGCGCCAGCAGCTCGGACATCGCTGGCTACACCTTC. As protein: CASSSDIAGYTF.

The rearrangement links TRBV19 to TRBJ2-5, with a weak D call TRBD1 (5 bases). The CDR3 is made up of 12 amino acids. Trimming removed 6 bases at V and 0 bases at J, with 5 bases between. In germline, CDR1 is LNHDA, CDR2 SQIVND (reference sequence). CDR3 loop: CASRDNQETQYF. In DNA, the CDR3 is TGTGCCAGTAGGGACAACCAAGAGACCCAGTACTTC.

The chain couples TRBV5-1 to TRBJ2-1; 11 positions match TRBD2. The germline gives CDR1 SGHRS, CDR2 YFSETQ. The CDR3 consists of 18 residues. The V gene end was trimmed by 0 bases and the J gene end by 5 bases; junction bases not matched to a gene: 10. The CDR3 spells CASSLGVTGTSGHNEQFF. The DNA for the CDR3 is TGCGCCAGCAGCTTGGGTGTTACCGGGACTAGCGGACACAATGAGCAGTTCTTC.

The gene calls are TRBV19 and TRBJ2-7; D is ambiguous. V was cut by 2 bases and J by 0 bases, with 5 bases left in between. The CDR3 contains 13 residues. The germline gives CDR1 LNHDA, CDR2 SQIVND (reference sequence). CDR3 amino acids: CASSITISYEQYF. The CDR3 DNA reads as TGTGCCAGTAGTATAACTATCTCCTACGAGCAGTACTTC.

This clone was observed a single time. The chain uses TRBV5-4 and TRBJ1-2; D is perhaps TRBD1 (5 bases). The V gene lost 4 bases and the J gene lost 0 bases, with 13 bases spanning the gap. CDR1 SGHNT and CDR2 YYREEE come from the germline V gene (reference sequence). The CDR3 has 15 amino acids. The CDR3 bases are TGTGCCAGCAGCCGACTAGGGGATACTAACTATGGCTACACCTTC. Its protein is CASSRLGDTNYGYTF.

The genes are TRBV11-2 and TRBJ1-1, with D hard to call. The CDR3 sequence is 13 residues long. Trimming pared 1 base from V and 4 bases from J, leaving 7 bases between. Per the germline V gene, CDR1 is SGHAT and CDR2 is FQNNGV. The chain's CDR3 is CASSLGRGTEAFF. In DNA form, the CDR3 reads TGTGCCAGCAGCTTAGGGCGCGGCACTGAAGCTTTCTTT.

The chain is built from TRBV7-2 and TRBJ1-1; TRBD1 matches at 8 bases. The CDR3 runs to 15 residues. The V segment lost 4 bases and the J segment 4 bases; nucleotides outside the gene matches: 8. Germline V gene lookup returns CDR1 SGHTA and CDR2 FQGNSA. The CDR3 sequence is CASSSRQGRSTEAFF. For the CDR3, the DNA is TGTGCCAGCAGCTCAAGACAGGGGAGGTCCACTGAAGCTTTCTTT.

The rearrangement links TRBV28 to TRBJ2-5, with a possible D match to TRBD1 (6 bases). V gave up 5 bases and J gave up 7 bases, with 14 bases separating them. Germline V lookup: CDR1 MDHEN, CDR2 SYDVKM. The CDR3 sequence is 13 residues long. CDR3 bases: TGTGCCAGCAGTGCCCTTGCAGGGGCGACCCAGTACTTC. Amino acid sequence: CASSALAGATQYF.

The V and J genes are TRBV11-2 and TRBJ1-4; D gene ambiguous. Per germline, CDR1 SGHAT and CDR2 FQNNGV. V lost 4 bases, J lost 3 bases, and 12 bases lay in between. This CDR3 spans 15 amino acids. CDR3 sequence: CASSWGGLPNEKLFF. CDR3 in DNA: TGTGCCAGCAGCTGGGGAGGGTTACCTAATGAAAAACTGTTTTTT.

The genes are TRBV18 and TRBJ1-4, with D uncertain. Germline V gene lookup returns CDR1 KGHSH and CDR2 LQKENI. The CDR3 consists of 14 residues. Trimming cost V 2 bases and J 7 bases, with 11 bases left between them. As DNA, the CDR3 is TGTGCCAGCTCACCAGTAGTGGGGAGTGAAAAACTGTTTTTT. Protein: CASSPVVGSEKLFF.

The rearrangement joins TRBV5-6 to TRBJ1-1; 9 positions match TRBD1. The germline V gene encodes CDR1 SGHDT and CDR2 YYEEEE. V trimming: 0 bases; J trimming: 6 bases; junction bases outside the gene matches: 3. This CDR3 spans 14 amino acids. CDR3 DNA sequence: TGTGCCAGCAGCTTGGGAGGGACAGGGTCTGAAGCTTTCTTT. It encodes CASSLGGTGSEAFF.

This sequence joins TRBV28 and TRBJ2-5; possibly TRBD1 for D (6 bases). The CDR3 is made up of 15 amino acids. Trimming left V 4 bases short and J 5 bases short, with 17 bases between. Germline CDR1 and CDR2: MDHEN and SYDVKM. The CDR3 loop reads CASSWYQIQGETQYF. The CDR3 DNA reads TGTGCCAGCAGTTGGTATCAAATCCAGGGGGAGACCCAGTACTTC.

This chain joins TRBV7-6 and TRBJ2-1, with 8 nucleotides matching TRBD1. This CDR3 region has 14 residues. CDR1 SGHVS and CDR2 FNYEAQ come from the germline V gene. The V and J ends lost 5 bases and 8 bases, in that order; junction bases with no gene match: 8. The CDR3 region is CASSQVGQGDEQFF. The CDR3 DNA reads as TGTGCCAGCAGCCAAGTCGGACAGGGCGATGAGCAGTTCTTC.

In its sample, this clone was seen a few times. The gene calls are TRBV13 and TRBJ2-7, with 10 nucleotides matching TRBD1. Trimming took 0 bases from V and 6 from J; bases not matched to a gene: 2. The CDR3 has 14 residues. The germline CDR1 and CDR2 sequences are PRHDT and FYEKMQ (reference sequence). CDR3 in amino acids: CASSLGTGGSEQYF. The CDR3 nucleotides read TGTGCCAGCAGCTTAGGGACAGGGGGCTCCGAGCAGTACTTC.

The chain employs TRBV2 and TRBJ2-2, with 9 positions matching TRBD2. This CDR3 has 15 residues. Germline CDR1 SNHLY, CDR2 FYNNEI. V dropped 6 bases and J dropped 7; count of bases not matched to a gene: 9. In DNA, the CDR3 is TGTGCCAGCAGCGGATCCTTACTAGCGGGCGGGGAGCTGTTTTTT. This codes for CASSGSLLAGGELFF.

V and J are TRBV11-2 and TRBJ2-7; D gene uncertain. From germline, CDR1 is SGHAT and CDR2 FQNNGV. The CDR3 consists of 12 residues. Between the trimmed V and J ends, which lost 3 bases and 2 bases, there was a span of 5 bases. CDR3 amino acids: CASSLSPYEQYF. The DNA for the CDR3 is TGTGCCAGCAGCTTGAGCCCCTACGAGCAGTACTTC.

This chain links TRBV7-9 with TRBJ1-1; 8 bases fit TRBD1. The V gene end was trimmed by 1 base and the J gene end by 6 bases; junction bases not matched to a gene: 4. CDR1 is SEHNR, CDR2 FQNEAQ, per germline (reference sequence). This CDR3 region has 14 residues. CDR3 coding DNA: TGTGCCAGCAGCTTAGAATTACAGGGGGCTGAAGCTTTCTTT. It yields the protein CASSLELQGAEAFF.

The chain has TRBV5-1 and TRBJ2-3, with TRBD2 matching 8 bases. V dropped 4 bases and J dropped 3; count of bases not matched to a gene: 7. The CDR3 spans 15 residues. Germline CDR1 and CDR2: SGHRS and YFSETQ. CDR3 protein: CASSPDGRATDTQYF. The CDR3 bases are TGCGCCAGCAGCCCCGACGGGAGGGCTACAGATACGCAGTATTTT.

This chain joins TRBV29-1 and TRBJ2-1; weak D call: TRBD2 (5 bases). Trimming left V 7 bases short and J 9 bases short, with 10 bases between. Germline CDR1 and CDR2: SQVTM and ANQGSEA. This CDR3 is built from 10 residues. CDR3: CSGAEGEQFF. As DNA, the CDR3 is TGCAGCGGGGCAGAGGGTGAGCAGTTCTTC.

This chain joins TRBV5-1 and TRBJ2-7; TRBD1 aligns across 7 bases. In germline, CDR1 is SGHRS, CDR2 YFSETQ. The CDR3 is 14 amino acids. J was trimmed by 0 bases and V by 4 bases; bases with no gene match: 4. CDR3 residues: CASSKGDSSYEQYF. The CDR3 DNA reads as TGCGCCAGCAGCAAAGGGGACAGCTCCTACGAGCAGTACTTC.

CDR3 nucleotides: TGTGCCAGCAGCCTTTCCCTGGGCAGGAGGGGAGGGAACACTGAAGCTTTCTTT. Translation: CASSLSLGRRGGNTEAFF. The chain carries TRBV7-9 and TRBJ1-1; TRBD1 might be the D (5 bases). The CDR3 loop spans 18 amino acids. Looked up from germline, CDR1 is SEHNR and CDR2 is FQNEAQ (reference sequence). The V gene lost 5 bases and the J gene lost 1 base, with 23 bases spanning the gap.